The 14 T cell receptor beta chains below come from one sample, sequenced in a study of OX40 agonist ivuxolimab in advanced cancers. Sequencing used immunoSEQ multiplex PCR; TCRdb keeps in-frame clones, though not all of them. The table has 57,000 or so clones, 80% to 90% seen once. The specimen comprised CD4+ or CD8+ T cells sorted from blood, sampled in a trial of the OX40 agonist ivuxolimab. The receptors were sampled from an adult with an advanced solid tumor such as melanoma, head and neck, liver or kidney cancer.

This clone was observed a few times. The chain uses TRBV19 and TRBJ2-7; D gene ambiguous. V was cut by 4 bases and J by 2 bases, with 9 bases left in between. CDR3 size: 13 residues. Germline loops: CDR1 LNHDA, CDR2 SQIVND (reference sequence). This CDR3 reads CASSRQLTYEQYF. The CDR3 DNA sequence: TGTGCCAGTAGTAGGCAGTTGACCTACGAGCAGTACTTC.

In nucleotides, the CDR3 is TGTGCCAGCAGCGCCGACAGGGCCGGGGAGCTGTTTTTT. The encoded protein is CASSADRAGELFF. This rearrangement joins TRBV7-3 to TRBJ2-2; the match to TRBD1 covers 7 bases. The CDR3 is made up of 13 amino acids. V was pared by 5 bases and J by 6 bases, with 3 bases of the junction left unmatched. CDR1 is SGHTA and CDR2 is FQGTGA in the germline V gene.

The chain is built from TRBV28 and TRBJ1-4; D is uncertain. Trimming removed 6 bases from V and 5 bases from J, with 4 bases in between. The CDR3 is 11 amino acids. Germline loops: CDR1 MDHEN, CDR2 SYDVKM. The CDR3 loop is CASRQNEKLFF. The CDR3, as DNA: TGTGCCAGCAGACAAAATGAAAAACTGTTTTTT.

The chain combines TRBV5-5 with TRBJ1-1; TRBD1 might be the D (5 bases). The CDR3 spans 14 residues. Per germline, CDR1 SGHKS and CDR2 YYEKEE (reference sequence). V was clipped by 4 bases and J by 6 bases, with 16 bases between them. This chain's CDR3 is CASSVGDFGPEAFF. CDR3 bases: TGTGCCAGCAGCGTTGGGGACTTTGGCCCTGAAGCTTTCTTT.

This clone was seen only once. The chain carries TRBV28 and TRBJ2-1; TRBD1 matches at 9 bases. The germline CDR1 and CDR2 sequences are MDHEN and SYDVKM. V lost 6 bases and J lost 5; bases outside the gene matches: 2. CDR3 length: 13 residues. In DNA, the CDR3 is TGTGCCAGCAGGGGACAGGGAAACAATGAGCAGTTCTTC. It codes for CASRGQGNNEQFF.

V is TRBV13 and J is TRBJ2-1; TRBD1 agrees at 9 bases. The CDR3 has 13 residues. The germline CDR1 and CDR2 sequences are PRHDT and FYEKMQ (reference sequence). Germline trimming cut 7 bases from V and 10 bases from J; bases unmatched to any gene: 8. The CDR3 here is CASKKQGAKEQFF. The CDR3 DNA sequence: TGTGCCAGCAAGAAACAGGGGGCTAAGGAGCAGTTCTTC.

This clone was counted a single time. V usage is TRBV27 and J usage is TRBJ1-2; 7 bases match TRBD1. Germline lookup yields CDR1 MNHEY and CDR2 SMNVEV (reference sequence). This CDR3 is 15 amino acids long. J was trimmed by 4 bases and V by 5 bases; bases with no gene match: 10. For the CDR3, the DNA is TGTGCCAGCAGTCCCCGGGACAGCGAACTCTATGGCTACACCTTC. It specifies CASSPRDSELYGYTF.

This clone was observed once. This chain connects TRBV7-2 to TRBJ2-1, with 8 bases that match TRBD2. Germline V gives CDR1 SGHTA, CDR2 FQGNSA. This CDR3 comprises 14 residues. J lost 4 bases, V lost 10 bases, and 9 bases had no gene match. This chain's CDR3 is CATKRETGYNEQFF. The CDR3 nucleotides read TGTGCCACCAAGCGGGAGACTGGGTACAATGAGCAGTTCTTC.

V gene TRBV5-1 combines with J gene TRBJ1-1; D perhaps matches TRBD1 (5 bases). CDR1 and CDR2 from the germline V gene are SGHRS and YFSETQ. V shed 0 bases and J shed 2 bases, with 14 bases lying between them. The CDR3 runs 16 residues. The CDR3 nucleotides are TGCGCCAGCAGCTTGGCCGGGGCGGCACAAAACACTGAAGCTTTCTTT. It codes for CASSLAGAAQNTEAFF. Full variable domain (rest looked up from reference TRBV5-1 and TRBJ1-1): KAGVTQTPRYLIKTRGQQVTLSCSPISGHRSVSWYQQTPGQGLQFLFEYFSETQRNKGNFPGRFSGRQFSNSRSEMNVSTLELGDSALYLCASSLAGAAQNTEAFFGQGTRLTVV.

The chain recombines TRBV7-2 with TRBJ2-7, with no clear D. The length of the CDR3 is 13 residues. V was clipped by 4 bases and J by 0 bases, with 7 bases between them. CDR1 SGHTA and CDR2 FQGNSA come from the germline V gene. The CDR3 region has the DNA TGTGCCAGCAGCTGGGATAGCTCCTACGAGCAGTACTTC. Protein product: CASSWDSSYEQYF.

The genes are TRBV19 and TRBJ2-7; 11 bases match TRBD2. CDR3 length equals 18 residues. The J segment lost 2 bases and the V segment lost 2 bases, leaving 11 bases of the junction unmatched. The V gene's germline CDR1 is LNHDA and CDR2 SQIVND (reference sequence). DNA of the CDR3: TGTGCCAGTAGTATAATCTTTGCTAGCGGGAGGACCACCTACGAGCAGTACTTC. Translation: CASSIIFASGRTTYEQYF. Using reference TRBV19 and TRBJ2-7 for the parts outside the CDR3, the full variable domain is DGGITQSPKYLFRKEGQNVTLSCEQNLNHDAMYWYRQDPGQGLRLIYYSQIVNDFQKGDIAEGYSVSREKKESFPLTVTSAQKNPTAFYLCASSIIFASGRTTYEQYFGPGTRLTVT.

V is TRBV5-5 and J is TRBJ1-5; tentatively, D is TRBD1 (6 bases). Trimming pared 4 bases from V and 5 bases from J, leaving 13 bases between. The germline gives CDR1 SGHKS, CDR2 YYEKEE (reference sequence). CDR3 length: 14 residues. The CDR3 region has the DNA TGTGCCAGCAGCCGGGAGGGGGTTGATCAGCCCCAGCATTTT. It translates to CASSREGVDQPQHF.

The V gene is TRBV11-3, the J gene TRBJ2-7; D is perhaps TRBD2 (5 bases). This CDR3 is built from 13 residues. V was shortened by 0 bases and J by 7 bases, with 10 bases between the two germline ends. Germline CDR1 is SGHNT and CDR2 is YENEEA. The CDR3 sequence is CASSLDHQREQYF. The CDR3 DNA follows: TGTGCCAGCAGCTTAGATCACCAGCGGGAGCAGTACTTC.

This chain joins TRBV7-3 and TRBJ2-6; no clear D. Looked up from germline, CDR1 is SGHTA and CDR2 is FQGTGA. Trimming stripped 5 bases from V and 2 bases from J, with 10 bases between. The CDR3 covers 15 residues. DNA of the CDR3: TGTGCCAGCAGCGAAGGGATGGCTGGGGCCAACGTCCTGACTTTC. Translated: CASSEGMAGANVLTF.